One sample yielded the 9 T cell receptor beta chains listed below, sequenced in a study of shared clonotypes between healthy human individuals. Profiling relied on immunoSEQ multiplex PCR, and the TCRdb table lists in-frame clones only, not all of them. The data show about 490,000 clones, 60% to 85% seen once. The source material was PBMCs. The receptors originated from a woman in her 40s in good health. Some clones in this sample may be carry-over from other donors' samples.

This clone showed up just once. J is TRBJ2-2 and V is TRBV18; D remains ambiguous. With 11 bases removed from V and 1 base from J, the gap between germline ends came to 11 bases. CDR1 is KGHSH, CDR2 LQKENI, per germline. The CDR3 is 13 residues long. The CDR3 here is CAASRMNTGELFF. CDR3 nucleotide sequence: TGTGCCGCGTCCCGAATGAACACCGGGGAGCTGTTTTTT.

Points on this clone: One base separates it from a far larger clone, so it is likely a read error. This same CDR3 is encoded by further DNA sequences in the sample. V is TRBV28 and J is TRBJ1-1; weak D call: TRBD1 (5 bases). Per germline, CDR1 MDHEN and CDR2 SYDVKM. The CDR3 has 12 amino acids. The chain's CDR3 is CASSLTGAEAFF. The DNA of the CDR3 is TGTGCCAGCAGTTTAACTGGGGCTGAAGCCTTCTTT.

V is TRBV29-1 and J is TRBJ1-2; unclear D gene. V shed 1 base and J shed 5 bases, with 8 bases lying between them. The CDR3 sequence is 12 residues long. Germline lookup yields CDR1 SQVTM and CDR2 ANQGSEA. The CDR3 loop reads CSVEGLGYGYTF. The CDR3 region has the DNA TGCAGCGTTGAAGGTCTAGGATATGGCTACACCTTC.

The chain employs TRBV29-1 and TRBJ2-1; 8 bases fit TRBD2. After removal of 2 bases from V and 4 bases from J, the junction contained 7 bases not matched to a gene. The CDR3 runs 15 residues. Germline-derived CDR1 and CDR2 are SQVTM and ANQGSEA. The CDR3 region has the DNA TGCAGCGTTGAACGGTCTACTAGCGGATACAATGAGCAGTTCTTC. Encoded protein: CSVERSTSGYNEQFF.

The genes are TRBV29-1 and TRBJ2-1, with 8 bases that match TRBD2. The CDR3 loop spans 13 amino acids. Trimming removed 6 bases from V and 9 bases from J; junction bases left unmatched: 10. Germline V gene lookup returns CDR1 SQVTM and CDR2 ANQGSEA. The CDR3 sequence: CSVAPGTRTEQFF. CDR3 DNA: TGCAGCGTAGCTCCCGGGACTAGGACTGAGCAGTTCTTC.

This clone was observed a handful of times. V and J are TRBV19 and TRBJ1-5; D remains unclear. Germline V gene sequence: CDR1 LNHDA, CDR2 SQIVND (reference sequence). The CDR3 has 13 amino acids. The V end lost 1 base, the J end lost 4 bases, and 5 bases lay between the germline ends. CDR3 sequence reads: CASSIAKNQPQHF. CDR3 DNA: TGTGCCAGTAGTATAGCCAAAAATCAGCCCCAGCATTTT.

The CDR3 protein is CASSLMGPGSSYNEQFF. CDR3 bases: TGTGCCAGCAGCTTAATGGGTCCGGGAAGCTCCTACAATGAGCAGTTCTTC. The chain is built from TRBV7-3 and TRBJ2-1, with D perhaps TRBD2 (5 bases). Trimming stripped 1 base from V and 0 bases from J, with 13 bases between. This CDR3 spans 17 amino acids. Germline lookup yields CDR1 SGHTA and CDR2 FQGTGA.

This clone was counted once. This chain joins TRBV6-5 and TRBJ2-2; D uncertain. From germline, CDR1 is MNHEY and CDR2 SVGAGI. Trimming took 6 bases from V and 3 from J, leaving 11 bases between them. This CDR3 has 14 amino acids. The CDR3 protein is CASRKGTYTGELFF. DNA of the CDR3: TGTGCCAGCAGAAAAGGAACTTACACCGGGGAGCTGTTTTTT.

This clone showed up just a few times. The CDR3 loop reads CASSEEEGTGANVLTF. The DNA of the CDR3 is TGTGCCAGCAGTGAAGAGGAAGGGACCGGGGCCAACGTCCTGACTTTC. V and J are TRBV6-1 and TRBJ2-6; possibly TRBD1 or TRBD2 for D (5 bases each). The V gene's germline CDR1 is MNHNS and CDR2 SASEGT. The CDR3 runs 16 residues. The V end lost 1 base, the J end lost 4 bases, and 11 bases lay between the germline ends.